One TCR beta chain is described in this entry. What it recognizes is unknown. The entry originates in a study of CD8+ T cells in alopecia areata. Study-level information: The study gave tofacitinib for 6 to 18 months, then 6 months off drug. Whole-study results and caveats: Researchers report lesional scalp, most notably alopecia totalis/universalis, outstripped normal scalp in clonality. Possibly as an HLA-related effect, TCR sharing across patients appeared less clear than in mice.

Treatment given: oral pan-JAK inhibitor, 5-10 mg twice daily. Sequencing templates came from extracted RNA that was reverse transcribed into cDNA. Data came from immunoSEQ multiplex PCR; TCRdb stores just in-frame clones and leaves some out. This sample has around 97,000 clones, with around 84% found just once. The sequencing used CD8+ T cells sorted from blood, collected at approximately week 30, from a patient treated with tofacitinib. The sequence derives from a human donor with alopecia areata.

For the CDR3, the DNA is TGTGCCAGCAGCTTAATCCCAGGGGGGACCGGGGCCAACGTCCTGACTTTC. Translating it yields CASSLIPGGTGANVLTF. V gene TRBV7-2 combines with J gene TRBJ2-6; maybe TRBD1 (7 bases). Trimming shortened V by 2 bases and J by 4 bases, and 15 bases separated the two germline ends. The germline CDR1 and CDR2 sequences are SGHTA and FQGNSA. The CDR3 length is 17 residues.